This passage covers 8 T cell receptor beta chains from one sample sequenced in a study of OX40 agonist ivuxolimab in advanced cancers. TCRdb's copy holds only in-frame clones and misses some; the assay was immunoSEQ multiplex PCR. The sample consists of around 86,000 clones, 84% of them appearing once. Sequences were derived from CD4+ or CD8+ T cells sorted from blood, sampled in a trial of the OX40 agonist ivuxolimab. Receptors originate from an adult with an advanced solid tumor such as melanoma, head and neck, liver or kidney cancer.

V gene TRBV6-6 combines with J gene TRBJ1-2, with D perhaps matching TRBD1 (5 bases). Germline V gives CDR1 MNHNY, CDR2 SVGAGI (reference sequence). Trimming pared 3 bases from V and 2 bases from J, leaving 13 bases between. The CDR3 loop spans 15 amino acids. CDR3: CASSYSQEGNYGYTF. The CDR3 nucleotides read TGTGCCAGCAGTTATTCTCAGGAGGGGAACTATGGCTACACCTTC.

V is TRBV7-9 and J is TRBJ1-2, with D maybe TRBD1 (5 bases). The CDR3 is made up of 14 amino acids. Trimming pared 2 bases from V and 5 bases from J, leaving 12 bases between. Germline V gene sequence: CDR1 SEHNR, CDR2 FQNEAQ (reference sequence). CDR3 nucleotides: TGTGCCAGCAGCTTACGGGGGGTGGATTATGGCTACACCTTC. Translation: CASSLRGVDYGYTF.

The chain uses TRBV28 and TRBJ2-3; no firm D call. In germline, CDR1 is MDHEN, CDR2 SYDVKM. V lost 6 bases, J lost 6 bases, and 10 bases lay in between. The CDR3 runs 12 residues. Here the CDR3 DNA reads TGTGCCAGCAGGATGTCCGGGGATACGCAGTATTTT. Translating gives CASRMSGDTQYF.

The chain links TRBV7-2 to TRBJ2-5; TRBD2 is a possible D gene (6 bases). V dropped 5 bases and J dropped 9 bases, with 25 bases sitting between them. The CDR3 has 16 residues. Germline V gives CDR1 SGHTA, CDR2 FQGNSA. CDR3 loop: CASSPRGRTETGAQYF. The CDR3, as DNA: TGTGCCAGCAGCCCCCGGGGGAGGACGGAAACGGGGGCCCAGTACTTC.

This sequence joins TRBV19 and TRBJ1-1, with TRBD1 matching 8 bases. Trimming took 6 bases from V and 7 from J; bases not matched to a gene: 10. The length of the CDR3 is 14 residues. CDR1 LNHDA and CDR2 SQIVND come from the germline V gene (reference sequence). CDR3 bases: TGTGCCAGTAGGGAACAGGGGGGTACGGGTGAAGCTTTCTTT. As protein: CASREQGGTGEAFF.

This clone was seen just once. V and J are TRBV18 and TRBJ2-5; weak D call: TRBD2 (6 bases). Germline assignment: CDR1 KGHSH and CDR2 LQKENI. Trimming pared 2 bases from V and 2 bases from J, leaving 15 bases between. CDR3 length: 16 residues. The chain's CDR3 is CASSPMEGSLQETQYF. Here the CDR3 DNA reads TGTGCCAGCTCACCAATGGAGGGCAGTTTGCAAGAGACCCAGTACTTC.

CDR3 protein: CASRSHESSYEQYF. The CDR3, as DNA: TGTGCCAGCAGATCACATGAAAGCTCCTACGAGCAGTACTTC. The chain combines TRBV6-6 with TRBJ2-5; no reliable D call. The end of the DNA aligns better with TRBJ2-7, so the J call may be wrong. The CDR3 spans 14 residues. Germline V gives CDR1 MNHNY, CDR2 SVGAGI (reference sequence).

The V gene is TRBV5-6, the J gene TRBJ1-2, with 7 bases lining up with TRBD1. Germline assignment: CDR1 SGHDT and CDR2 YYEEEE. J was trimmed by 4 bases and V by 5 bases; bases with no gene match: 5. This CDR3 region has 13 residues. The CDR3 is CASRQGLAYGYTF. The CDR3 nucleotides are TGTGCCAGCAGACAGGGGTTAGCCTATGGCTACACCTTC.